This TCR beta chain was identified in a study of cytomegalovirus exposure and HLA in healthy donors. For the study at large: In a previous analysis, around 120 million unique TCR beta sequences were found from roughly 200 million T cells. Study-level results: While the bulk of TCR sequences proved rare, some public TCRs turned up in many donors. A later look showed TCR association rates differing by HLA locus, highest for DRB1 and lowest for HLA-C. Per a prior analysis, the majority of TCR beta V segments were productive roughly 87% or roughly 30% of the time.

In regard to this clone: The target antigen is unknown.

It was with 60 Vbeta and 13 Jbeta primers that the PCR ran. Only in-frame clones appear in the TCRdb table, and some are missing; sequencing was by immunoSEQ multiplex PCR. The sample records roughly 86,000 clones, around four fifths being singletons. The sequenced material came from PBMCs. The clonotype comes from a man aged 50 to 60 in good health and CMV-seropositive.

Here the CDR3 DNA reads TGTGCCTGGCACTATCCGGGAAGGGACTATGGCTACACCTTC. Encoded protein: CAWHYPGRDYGYTF. V and J are TRBV30 and TRBJ1-2; D is unclear. This CDR3 region has 14 residues. Germline CDR1 is GTSNPN and CDR2 is SVGIG (reference sequence). Trimming removed 5 bases at V and 3 bases at J, with 16 bases between.